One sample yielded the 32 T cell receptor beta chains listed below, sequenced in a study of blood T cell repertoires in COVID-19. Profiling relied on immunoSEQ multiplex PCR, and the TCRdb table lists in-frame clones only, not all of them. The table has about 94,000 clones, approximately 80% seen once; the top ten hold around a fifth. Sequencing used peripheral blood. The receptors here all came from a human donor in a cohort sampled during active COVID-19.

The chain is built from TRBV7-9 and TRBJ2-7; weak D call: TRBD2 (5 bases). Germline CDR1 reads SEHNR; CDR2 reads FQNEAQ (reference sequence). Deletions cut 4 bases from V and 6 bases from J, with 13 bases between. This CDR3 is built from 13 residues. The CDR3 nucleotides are TGTGCCAGCAGCTCTAGCTACGGCCGCGAGCAGTACTTC. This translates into CASSSSYGREQYF.

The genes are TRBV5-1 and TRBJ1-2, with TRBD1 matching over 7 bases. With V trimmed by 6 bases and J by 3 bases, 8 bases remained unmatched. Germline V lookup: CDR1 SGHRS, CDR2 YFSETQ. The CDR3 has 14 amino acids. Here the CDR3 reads CASNFAGTDYGYTF. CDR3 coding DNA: TGCGCCAGCAATTTTGCCGGGACAGACTATGGCTACACCTTC.

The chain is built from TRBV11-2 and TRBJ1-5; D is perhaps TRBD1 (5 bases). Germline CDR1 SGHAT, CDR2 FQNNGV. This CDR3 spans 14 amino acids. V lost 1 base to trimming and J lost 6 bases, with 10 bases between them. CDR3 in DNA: TGTGCCAGCAGCTTAGTCCAGGGCGGTCAGCCCCAGCATTTT. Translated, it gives CASSLVQGGQPQHF. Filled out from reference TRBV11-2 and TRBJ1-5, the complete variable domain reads EAGVAQSPRYKIIEKRQSVAFWCNPISGHATLYWYQQILGQGPKLLIQFQNNGVVDDSQLPKDRFSAERLKGVDSTLKIQPAKLEDSAVYLCASSLVQGGQPQHFGDGTRLSIL.

Here the CDR3 reads CASSPLGSGSSYNEQFF. CDR3 DNA: TGTGCCAGCAGCCCTCTCGGTAGCGGGAGCTCCTACAATGAGCAGTTCTTC. The rearrangement uses TRBV7-9 and TRBJ2-1, with 9 bases lining up with TRBD2. With V trimmed by 5 bases and J by 0 bases, 8 bases remained unmatched. The CDR3 spans 17 residues. The germline V gene encodes CDR1 SEHNR and CDR2 FQNEAQ (reference sequence).

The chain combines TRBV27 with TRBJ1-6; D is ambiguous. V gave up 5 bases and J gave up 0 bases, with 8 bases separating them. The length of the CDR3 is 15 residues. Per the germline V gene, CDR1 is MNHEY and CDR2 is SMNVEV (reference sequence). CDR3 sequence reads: CASSPKSSYNSPLHF. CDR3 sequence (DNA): TGTGCCAGCAGTCCCAAGAGCTCCTATAATTCACCCCTCCACTTT.

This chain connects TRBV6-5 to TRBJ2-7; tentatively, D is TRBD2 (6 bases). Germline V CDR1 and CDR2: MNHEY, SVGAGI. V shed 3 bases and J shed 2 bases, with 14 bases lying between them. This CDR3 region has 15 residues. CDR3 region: CASSYWGDGAYEQYF. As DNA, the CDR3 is TGTGCCAGCAGTTATTGGGGGGACGGAGCCTACGAGCAGTACTTC.

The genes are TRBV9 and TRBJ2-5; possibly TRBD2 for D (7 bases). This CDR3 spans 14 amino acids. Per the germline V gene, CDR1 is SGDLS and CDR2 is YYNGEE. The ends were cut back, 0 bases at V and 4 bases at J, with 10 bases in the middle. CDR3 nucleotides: TGTGCCAGCAGCGTAGCGGGGGGCGCAGAGACCCAGTACTTC. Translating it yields CASSVAGGAETQYF.

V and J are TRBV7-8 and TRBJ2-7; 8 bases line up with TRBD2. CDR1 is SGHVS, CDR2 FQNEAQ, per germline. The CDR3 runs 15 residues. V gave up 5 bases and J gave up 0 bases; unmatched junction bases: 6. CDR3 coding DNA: TGTGCCAGCAGCGCCCTAGCGGGCCCCTCCTACGAGCAGTACTTC. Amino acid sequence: CASSALAGPSYEQYF.

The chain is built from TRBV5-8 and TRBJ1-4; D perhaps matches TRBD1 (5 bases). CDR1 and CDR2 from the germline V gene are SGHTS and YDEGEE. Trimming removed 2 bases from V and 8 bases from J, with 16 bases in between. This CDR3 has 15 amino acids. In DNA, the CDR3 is TGTGCCAGCAGCTTACGGGGTCGGAGGGGCGAAAAACTGTTTTTT. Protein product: CASSLRGRRGEKLFF.

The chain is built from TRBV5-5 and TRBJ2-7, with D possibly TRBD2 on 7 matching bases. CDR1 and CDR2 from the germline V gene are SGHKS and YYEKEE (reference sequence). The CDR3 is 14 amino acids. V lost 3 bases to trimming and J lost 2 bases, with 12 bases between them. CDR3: CASSSGGPTYEQYF. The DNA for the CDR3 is TGTGCCAGCAGCTCCGGGGGGCCAACCTACGAGCAGTACTTC. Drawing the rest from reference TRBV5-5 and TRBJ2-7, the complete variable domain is DAGVTQSPTHLIKTRGQQVTLRCSPISGHKSVSWYQQVLGQGPQFIFQYYEKEERGRGNFPDRFSARQFPNYSSELNVNALLLGDSALYLCASSSGGPTYEQYFGPGTRLTVT.

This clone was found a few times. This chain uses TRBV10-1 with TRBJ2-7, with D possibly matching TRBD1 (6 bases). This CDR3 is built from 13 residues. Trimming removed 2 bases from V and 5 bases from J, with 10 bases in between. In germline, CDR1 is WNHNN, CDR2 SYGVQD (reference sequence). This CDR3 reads CASSEQGRDEQYF. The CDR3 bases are TGCGCCAGCAGTGAGCAGGGGCGGGACGAGCAGTACTTC.

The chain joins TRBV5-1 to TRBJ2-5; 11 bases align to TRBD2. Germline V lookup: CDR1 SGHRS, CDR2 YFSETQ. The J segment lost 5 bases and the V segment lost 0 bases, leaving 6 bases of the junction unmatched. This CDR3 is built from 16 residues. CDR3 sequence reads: CASSLDIAGGPETQYF. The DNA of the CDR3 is TGCGCCAGCAGCTTGGACATAGCGGGAGGGCCGGAGACCCAGTACTTC.

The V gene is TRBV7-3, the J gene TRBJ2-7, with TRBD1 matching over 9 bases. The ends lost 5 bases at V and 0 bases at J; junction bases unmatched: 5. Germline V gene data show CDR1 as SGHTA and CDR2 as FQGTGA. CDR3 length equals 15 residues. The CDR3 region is CASSRGQGSSYEQYF. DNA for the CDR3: TGTGCCAGCAGCCGCGGACAGGGGAGCTCCTACGAGCAGTACTTC.

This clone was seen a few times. CDR3 nucleotides: TGTGCCAGTAGTATCGGGGGTTCCTACGAGCAGTACTTC. Amino acid sequence: CASSIGGSYEQYF. This chain links TRBV19 with TRBJ2-7, with D perhaps TRBD2 (6 bases). Trimming took 3 bases from V and 1 from J, leaving 7 bases between them. CDR3 length equals 13 residues. Per the germline V gene, CDR1 is LNHDA and CDR2 is SQIVND (reference sequence).

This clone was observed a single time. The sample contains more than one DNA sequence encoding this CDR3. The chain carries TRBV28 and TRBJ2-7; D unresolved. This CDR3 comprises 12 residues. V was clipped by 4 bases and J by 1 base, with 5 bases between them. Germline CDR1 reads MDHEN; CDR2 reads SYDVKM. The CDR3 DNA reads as TGTGCCAGCAGTTCTCCTTCCTACGAGCAGTACTTC. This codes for CASSSPSYEQYF.

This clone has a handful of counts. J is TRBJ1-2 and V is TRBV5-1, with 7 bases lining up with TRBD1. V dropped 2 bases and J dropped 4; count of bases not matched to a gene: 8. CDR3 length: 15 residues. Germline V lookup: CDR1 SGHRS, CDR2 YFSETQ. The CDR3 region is CASSFNRGSGYGYTF. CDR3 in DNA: TGCGCCAGCAGCTTTAACAGGGGTTCTGGCTATGGCTACACCTTC.

This CDR3 reads CASSPPAGGGGYTF. In DNA, the CDR3 is TGTGCCAGCAGTCCTCCCGCAGGGGGAGGAGGCTACACCTTC. This chain links TRBV28 with TRBJ1-2; 7 bases fit TRBD1. From germline, CDR1 is MDHEN and CDR2 SYDVKM. V lost 5 bases to trimming and J lost 8 bases; unmatched junction nucleotides: 11. CDR3 size: 14 residues.

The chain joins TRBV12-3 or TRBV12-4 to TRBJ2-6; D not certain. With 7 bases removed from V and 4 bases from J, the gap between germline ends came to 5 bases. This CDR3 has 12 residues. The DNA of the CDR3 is TGTGCCAGCATCCAAGGGGCCAACGTCCTGACTTTC. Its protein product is CASIQGANVLTF.

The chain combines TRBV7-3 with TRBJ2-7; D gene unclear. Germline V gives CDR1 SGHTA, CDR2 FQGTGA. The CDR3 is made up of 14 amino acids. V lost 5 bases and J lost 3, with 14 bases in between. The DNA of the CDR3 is TGTGCCAGCAGCCCCAAAGAAAGACACTACGAGCAGTACTTC. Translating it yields CASSPKERHYEQYF.

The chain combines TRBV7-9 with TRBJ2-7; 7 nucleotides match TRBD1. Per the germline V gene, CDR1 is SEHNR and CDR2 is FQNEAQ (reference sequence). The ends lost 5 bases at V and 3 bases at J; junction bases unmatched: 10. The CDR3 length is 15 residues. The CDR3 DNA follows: TGTGCCAGCAGCCCGGGACAGCTAGCAAGCTACGAGCAGTACTTC. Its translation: CASSPGQLASYEQYF.

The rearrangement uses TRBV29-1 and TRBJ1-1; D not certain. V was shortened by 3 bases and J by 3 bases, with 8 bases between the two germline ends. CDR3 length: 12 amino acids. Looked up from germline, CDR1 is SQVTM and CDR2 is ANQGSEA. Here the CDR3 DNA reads TGCAGCGTTGATGACCGGGACACTGAAGCTTTCTTT. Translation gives CSVDDRDTEAFF.

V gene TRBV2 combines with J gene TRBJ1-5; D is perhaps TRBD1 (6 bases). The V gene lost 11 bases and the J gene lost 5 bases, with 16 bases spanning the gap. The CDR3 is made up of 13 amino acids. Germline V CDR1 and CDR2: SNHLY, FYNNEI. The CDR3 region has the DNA TGTGCCCCCAAAGGGGGGGAAGATCAGCCCCAGCATTTT. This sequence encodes CAPKGGEDQPQHF.

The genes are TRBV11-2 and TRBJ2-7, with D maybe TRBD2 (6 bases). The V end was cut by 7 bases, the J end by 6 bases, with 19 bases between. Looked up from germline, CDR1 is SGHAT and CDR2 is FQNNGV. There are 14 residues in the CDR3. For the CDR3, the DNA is TGTGCCAGCACCATGCTGGGAGGAGGAACCGAGCAGTACTTC. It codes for CASTMLGGGTEQYF.

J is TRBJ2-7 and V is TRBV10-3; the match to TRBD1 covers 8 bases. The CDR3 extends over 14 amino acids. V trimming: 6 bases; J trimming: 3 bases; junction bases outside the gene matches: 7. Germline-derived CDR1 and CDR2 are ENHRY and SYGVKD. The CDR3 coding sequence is TGTGCCATCAGCTCAGGGGGCTCCCGCTACGAGCAGTACTTC. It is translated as CAISSGGSRYEQYF.

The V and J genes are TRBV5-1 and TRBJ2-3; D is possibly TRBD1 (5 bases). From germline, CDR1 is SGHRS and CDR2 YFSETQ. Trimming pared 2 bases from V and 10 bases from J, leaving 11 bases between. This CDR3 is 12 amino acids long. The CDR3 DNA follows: TGCGCCAGCAGCTTCCCAGCCAGGGCGCAGTATTTT. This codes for CASSFPARAQYF.

In DNA form, the CDR3 reads TGTGCCAGCAGCTTGGGGGACAGGGAGTACGAGCAGTACTTC. Protein: CASSLGDREYEQYF. The gene calls are TRBV5-6 and TRBJ2-7, with 9 bases matching TRBD1. CDR1 and CDR2 from the germline V gene are SGHDT and YYEEEE. The CDR3 is 14 amino acids. Germline trimming cut 0 bases from V and 4 bases from J; bases unmatched to any gene: 2.

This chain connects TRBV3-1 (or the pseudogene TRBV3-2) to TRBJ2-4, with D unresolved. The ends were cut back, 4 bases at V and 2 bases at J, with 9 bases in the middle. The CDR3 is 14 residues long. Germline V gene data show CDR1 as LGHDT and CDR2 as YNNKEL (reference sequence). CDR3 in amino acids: CASSRLGTKNIQYF. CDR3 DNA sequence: TGTGCCAGCAGCCGTCTCGGTACCAAAAACATTCAGTACTTC.

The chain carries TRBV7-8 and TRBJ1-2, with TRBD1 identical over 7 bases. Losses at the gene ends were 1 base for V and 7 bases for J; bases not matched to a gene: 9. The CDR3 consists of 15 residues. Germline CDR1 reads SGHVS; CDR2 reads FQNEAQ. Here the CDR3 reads CASSLVGQRAGGYTF. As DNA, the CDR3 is TGTGCCAGCAGCTTAGTGGGACAGAGGGCCGGTGGCTACACCTTC.

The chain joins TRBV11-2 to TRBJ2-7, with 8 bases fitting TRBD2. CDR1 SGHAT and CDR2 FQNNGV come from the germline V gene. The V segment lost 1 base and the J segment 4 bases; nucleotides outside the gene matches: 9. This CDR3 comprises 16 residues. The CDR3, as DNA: TGTGCCAGCAGCTTAGCGGGAACGGGAGGGCCTTACGAGCAGTACTTC. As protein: CASSLAGTGGPYEQYF.

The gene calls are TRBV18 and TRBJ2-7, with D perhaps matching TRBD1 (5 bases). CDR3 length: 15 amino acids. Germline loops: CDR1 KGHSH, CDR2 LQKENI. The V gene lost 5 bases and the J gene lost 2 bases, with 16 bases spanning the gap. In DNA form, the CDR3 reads TGTGCCAGCTCATCCGATACGACAGCCCCCTACGAGCAGTACTTC. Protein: CASSSDTTAPYEQYF.

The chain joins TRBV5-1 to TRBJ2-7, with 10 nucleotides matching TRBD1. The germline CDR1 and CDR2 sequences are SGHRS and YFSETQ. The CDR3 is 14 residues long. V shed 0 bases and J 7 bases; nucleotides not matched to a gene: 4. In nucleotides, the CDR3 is TGCGCCAGCAGCTTGGGGGACAGGGGCGGTGAGCAGTACTTC. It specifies CASSLGDRGGEQYF. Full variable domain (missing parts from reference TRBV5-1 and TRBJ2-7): KAGVTQTPRYLIKTRGQQVTLSCSPISGHRSVSWYQQTPGQGLQFLFEYFSETQRNKGNFPGRFSGRQFSNSRSEMNVSTLELGDSALYLCASSLGDRGGEQYFGPGTRLTVT.

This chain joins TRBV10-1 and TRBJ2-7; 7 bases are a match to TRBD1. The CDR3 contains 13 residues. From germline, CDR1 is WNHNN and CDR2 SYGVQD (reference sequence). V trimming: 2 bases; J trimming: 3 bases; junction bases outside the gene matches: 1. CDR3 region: CASSEGQDYEQYF. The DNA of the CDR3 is TGCGCCAGCAGTGAGGGACAGGACTACGAGCAGTACTTC.